This paragraph covers one T cell receptor beta chain sequence. Its antigen specificity is not known. Per-nucleotide qualities are absent, and no much larger clonotype sits a single base away. This record belongs to a study of radiation and T cells in renal cell carcinoma (dated by TCRdb to the early 2020s). With respect to the entire study: Samples were obtained from a clinical trial, in which 15 Gy stereotactic body radiation therapy was delivered to primary renal cell carcinomas and nephrectomy was performed 4 weeks later. A total of 50 to 60 samples underwent TCR beta sequencing, made up of approximately 26 tumors and roughly 27 peripheral blood samples. Across all 55 or so samples, 3.5 million to 4.5 million unique CDR3 nucleotide sequences encoding about 2.4 million unique CDR3 amino acid sequences were identified.

The research as a whole found: Effects of radiation dose or scheduling on the TCR repertoire could not be addressed with the single-armed trial design. Because pretreatment tumor biopsies were not available, the study could not determine whether clonotypes were already present within the tumor at baseline. In blood, the top tumor clonotypes increased between baseline and 2 weeks post-radiation and then shrank by 4 weeks, which suggests that tumor-resident clones expanded only transiently. Blood repertoire dynamics were not followed beyond 4 weeks after treatment.

The time point label on this specimen signifies: blood 2 weeks post-SBRT. In the paper's terms, the treatment or condition label means: 15 Gy SBRT to primary tumor, nephrectomy 4 weeks later. To track tumor-enriched clonotypes, serial peripheral blood was sampled from radiation-treated patients at baseline and at 2 weeks and 4 weeks after SBRT. All patients had renal cell carcinoma with clear cell pathology. Genomic DNA for TCR sequencing was prepared using the QIAamp DNA Blood Mini Kit (Qiagen). Samples were included in the analyses only if all quality control checks were passed. TCR beta libraries were generated from genomic DNA with the immunoSEQ kit, following the manufacturer's recommendations. Library preparation used a first multiplex PCR with proprietary primers, then a second PCR adding unique barcodes, with bead cleanups after each round. Each sample batch included a kit-provided positive control reaction and a negative control reaction. The final libraries underwent checking on an Agilent 4200 TapeStation D1000 ScreenTape, volumetric pooling, and quantification by qPCR. Sequencing was performed on an Illumina NextSeq500 with a MidOutput 150-cycle cartridge, and 156 Read1 and 15 Index1 cycles were run with kit custom primers. The pooled library was loaded at 0.95 to 1 pM with about 20% PhiX control spiked in. The source study handled its data this way. The vendor-processed data were analyzed in R, and a clonotype was defined as all T cells that share the same CDR3 nucleotide sequence. For clone abundance analyses, frequencies were normalized to the 10,000 most abundant clones in each sample. Public T cell clones, which averaged fewer than five per sample, were excluded before analysis. A difference in abundance of at least 32-fold between compartments was used to define tumor-enriched and baseline blood-enriched clonotypes. Clonotypes expanded or contracted between blood time points were identified with a beta-binomial differential abundance model. Tumor-blood repertoire similarity was measured with the Baroni-Urbani and Buser coefficient, and groups were compared using two-tailed Wilcoxon tests in R. TCRdb carries this immuneACCESS record with in-frame sequences only. Its versions omit some clonotypes, under half of them owing to an unresolved V gene in the studies checked, with the rest unexplained. V, J and clone size reflect that table, while D and trimming were determined from the DNA. Across this sample there are 120,000 or so clones, with 81% seen only once. Of the sample, roughly 6.2% is held by the ten largest clones.

The CDR3, cysteine through phenylalanine, is 14 amino acids long. Only CDR3 DNA is held: 42 bases, read in frame from base 1. Trimmed from V: 0 bases; trimmed from J: 6 bases; junction bases lacking a gene match: 2. Via the germline V gene, CDR1 is SGHRS and CDR2 YFSETQ. The source is a man in his forties or fifties with renal cell carcinoma. The material was blood, obtained from a patient whose treatment included radiotherapy and nephrectomy. The chain joins TRBV5-1 to TRBJ2-3; the junction holds 9 bases that match TRBD1. The DNA sequence is as follows: TGCGCCAGCAGCTTGGGGACAGGGGAGGATACGCAGTATTTT. Translated, it gives CASSLGTGEDTQYF. The full variable domain, with segments outside the CDR3 supplied by the reference TRBV5-1 and TRBJ2-3 proteins, appears as KAGVTQTPRYLIKTRGQQVTLSCSPISGHRSVSWYQQTPGQGLQFLFEYFSETQRNKGNFPGRFSGRQFSNSRSEMNVSTLELGDSALYLCASSLGTGEDTQYFGPGTRLTVL.